The rows below give T cell receptor beta chains drawn from one sample of a study of OX40 agonist ivuxolimab in advanced cancers. Clones were read by immunoSEQ multiplex PCR, and TCRdb kept only the in-frame ones, dropping some. The sample has around 18,000 clones, 70% to 90% seen once. Sequences were derived from CD4+ or CD8+ T cells sorted from blood, sampled in a trial of the OX40 agonist ivuxolimab. These receptors came from an adult with an advanced solid tumor such as melanoma, head and neck, liver or kidney cancer. CDR3s leave out the opening cysteine and the closing phenylalanine or tryptophan. Fields, in order: J gene, V gene, clone size, CDR3 protein. A clone size is listed for some rows: how often the clone was seen (once, few, many), or a class if it is expanded.

j_gene: TRBJ2-1; v_gene: TRBV9; abundance: -; CDR3aa: ASSEEGTGTGGNEQF
j_gene: TRBJ2-7; v_gene: TRBV11-3; abundance: -; CDR3aa: ASSLAPGLYLSYEQY
j_gene: TRBJ2-7; v_gene: TRBV11-2; abundance: -; CDR3aa: ASSFGYSASYEQY
j_gene: TRBJ1-1; v_gene: TRBV5-7; abundance: few; CDR3aa: ASSFFDWNTEAF
j_gene: TRBJ1-2; v_gene: TRBV28; abundance: -; CDR3aa: ASSLLRGGGKGYT
j_gene: TRBJ2-5; v_gene: TRBV4-1; abundance: -; CDR3aa: ASSPRERVQETQY
j_gene: TRBJ2-2; v_gene: TRBV4-2; abundance: -; CDR3aa: ASSPLSLLDGITGELF
j_gene: TRBJ2-5; v_gene: TRBV7-3; abundance: -; CDR3aa: ASSPRLRAQETQY
j_gene: TRBJ2-5; v_gene: TRBV13; abundance: -; CDR3aa: ASSLFEDLETQY
j_gene: TRBJ2-1; v_gene: TRBV23-1; abundance: -; CDR3aa: ASSLPEGEGLQF
j_gene: TRBJ1-1; v_gene: TRBV5-6; abundance: -; CDR3aa: ASSLAGVGRITEAF
j_gene: TRBJ2-7; v_gene: TRBV5-6; abundance: -; CDR3aa: ASSLYSYEQY
j_gene: TRBJ2-2; v_gene: TRBV27; abundance: -; CDR3aa: ASSHIAGLNTGELF
j_gene: TRBJ2-5; v_gene: TRBV28; abundance: -; CDR3aa: ASLRERETEETQY
j_gene: TRBJ2-1; v_gene: TRBV27; abundance: -; CDR3aa: ASSLSASGSDEQF
j_gene: TRBJ2-7; v_gene: TRBV30; abundance: -; CDR3aa: AWMTGTVGYEQY